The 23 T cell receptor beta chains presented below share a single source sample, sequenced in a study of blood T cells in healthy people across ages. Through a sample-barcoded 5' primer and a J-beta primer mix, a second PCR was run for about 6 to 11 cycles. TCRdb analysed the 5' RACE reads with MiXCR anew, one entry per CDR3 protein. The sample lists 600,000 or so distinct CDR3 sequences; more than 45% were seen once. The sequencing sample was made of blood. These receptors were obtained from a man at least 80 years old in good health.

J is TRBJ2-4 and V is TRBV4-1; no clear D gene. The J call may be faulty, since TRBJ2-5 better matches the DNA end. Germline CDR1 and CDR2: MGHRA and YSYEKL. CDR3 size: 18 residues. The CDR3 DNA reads TGCGCCAGCAGCCAAGATTGGGGTGACGCGCACTGGCAGGAGACCCAGTACTTC. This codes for CASSQDWGDAHWQETQYF.

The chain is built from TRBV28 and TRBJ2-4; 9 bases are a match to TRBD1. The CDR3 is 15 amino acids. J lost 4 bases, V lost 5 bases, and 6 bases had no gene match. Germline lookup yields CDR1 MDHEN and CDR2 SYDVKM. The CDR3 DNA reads TGTGCCAGCAGTCCGGCGGACAGGGGAAAAAACATTCAGTACTTC. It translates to CASSPADRGKNIQYF.

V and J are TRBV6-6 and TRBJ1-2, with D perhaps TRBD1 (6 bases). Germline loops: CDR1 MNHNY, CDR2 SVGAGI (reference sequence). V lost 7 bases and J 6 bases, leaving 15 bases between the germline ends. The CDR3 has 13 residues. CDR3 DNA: TGTGCCAGCAATCCACAACAGGGAGATGGCTACACCTTC. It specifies CASNPQQGDGYTF.

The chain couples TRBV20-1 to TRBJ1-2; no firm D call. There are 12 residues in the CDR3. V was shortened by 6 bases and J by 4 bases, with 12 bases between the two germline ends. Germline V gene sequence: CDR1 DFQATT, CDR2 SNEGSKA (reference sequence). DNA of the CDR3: TGCAGTGCAAAGAACTTTTCCTATGGCTACACCTTC. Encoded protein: CSAKNFSYGYTF.

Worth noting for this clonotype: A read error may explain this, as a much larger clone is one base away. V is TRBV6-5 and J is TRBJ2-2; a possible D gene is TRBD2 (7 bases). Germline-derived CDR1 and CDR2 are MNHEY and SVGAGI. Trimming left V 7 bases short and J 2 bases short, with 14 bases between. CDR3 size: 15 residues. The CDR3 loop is CASKTRGANTGELFF. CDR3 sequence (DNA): TGTGCCAGCAAAACACGGGGGGCAAACACCGGGGAGCTGTTTTTT.

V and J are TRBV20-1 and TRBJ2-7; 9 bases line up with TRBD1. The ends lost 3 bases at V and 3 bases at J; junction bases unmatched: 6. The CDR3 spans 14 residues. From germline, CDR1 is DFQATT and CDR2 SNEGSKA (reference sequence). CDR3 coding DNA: TGCAGTGCTAGCGGTACAGGGGGCTTCTACGAGCAGTACTTC. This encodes CSASGTGGFYEQYF.

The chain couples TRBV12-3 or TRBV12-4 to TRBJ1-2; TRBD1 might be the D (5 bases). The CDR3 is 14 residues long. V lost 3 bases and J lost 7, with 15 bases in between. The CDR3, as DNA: TGTGCCAGCAGTTTCCAGGGTCAAGGAGGTGGCTACACCTTC. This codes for CASSFQGQGGGYTF.

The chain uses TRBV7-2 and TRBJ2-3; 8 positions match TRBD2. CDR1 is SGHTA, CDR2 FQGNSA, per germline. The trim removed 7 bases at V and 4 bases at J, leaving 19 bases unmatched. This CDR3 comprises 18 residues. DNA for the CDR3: TGTGCCAGCACTCCCTTCGGGGGGGGCGCGAGGGGAGCAGATACGCAGTATTTT. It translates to CASTPFGGGARGADTQYF.

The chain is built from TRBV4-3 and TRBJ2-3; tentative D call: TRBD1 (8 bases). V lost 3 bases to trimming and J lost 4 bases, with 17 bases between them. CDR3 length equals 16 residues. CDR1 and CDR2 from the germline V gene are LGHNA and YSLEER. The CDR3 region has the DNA TGCGCCAGCAGCCAGACGACCACAGGGGGGGCAGATACGCAGTATTTT. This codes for CASSQTTTGGADTQYF.

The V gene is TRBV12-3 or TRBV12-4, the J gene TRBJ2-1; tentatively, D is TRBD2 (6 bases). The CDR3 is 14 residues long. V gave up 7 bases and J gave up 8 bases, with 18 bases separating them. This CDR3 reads CASTAGLITHEQFF. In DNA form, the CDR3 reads TGTGCCAGCACCGCGGGACTCATAACCCATGAGCAGTTCTTC.

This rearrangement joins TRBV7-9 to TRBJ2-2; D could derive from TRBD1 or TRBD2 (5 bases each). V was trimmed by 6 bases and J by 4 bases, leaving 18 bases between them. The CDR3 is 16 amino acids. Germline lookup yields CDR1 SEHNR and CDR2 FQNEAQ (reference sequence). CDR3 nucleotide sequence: TGTGCCAGCAGGTTCTGGGACGCGCTTTCCACCGGGGAGCTGTTTTTT. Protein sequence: CASRFWDALSTGELFF.

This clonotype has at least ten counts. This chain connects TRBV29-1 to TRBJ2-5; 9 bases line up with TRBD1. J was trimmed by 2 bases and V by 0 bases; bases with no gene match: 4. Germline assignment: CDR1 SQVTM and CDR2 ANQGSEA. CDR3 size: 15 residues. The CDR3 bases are TGCAGCGTTGAAGAGGGACAGGGCTTACAAGAGACCCAGTACTTC. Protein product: CSVEEGQGLQETQYF.

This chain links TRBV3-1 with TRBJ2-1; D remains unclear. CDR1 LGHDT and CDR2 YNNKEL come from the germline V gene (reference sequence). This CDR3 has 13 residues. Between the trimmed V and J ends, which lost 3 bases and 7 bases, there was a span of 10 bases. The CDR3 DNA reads TGTGCCAGCAGCCAGACGGTAGTTAATGAGCAGTTCTTC. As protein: CASSQTVVNEQFF.

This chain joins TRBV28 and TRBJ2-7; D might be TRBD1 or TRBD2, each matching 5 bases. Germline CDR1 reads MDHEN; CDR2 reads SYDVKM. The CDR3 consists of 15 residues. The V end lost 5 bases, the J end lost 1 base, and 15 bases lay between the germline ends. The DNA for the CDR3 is TGTGCCAGCAGTGTCACCGGGGACCTTTCCTACGAGCAGTACTTC. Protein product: CASSVTGDLSYEQYF.

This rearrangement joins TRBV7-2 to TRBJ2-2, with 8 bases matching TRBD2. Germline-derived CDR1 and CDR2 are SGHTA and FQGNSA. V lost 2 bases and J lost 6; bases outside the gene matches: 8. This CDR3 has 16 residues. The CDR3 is CASSLLGGAMAGELFF. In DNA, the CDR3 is TGTGCCAGCAGCTTACTCGGGGGGGCGATGGCCGGGGAGCTGTTTTTT.

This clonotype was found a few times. The CDR3 loop is CASSWDGTYEQYF. The DNA for the CDR3 is TGTGCCAGCAGCTGGGACGGAACCTACGAGCAGTACTTC. The chain recombines TRBV7-3 with TRBJ2-7; D may be TRBD1 or TRBD2 (5 bases each). CDR1 SGHTA and CDR2 FQGTGA come from the germline V gene. Trimming pared 4 bases from V and 2 bases from J, leaving 9 bases between. The CDR3 contains 13 residues.

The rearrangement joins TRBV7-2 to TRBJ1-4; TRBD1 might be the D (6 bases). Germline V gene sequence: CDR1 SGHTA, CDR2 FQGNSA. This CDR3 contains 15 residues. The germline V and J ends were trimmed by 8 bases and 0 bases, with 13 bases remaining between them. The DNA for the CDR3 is TGTGCCAGCCGAGGGGGGGGTGCAACTAATGAAAAACTGTTTTTT. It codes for CASRGGGATNEKLFF.

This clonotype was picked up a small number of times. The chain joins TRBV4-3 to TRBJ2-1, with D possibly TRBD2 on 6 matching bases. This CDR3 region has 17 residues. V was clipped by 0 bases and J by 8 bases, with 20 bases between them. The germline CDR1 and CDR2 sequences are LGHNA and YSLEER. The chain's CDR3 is CASSQDWSRSGDDEQFF. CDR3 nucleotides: TGCGCCAGCAGCCAAGATTGGTCCAGGTCGGGGGACGATGAGCAGTTCTTC.

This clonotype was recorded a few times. Written as DNA, the CDR3 is TGTGCCAGCAGCTTGCGGGGTAGCGGGGGAGAACTCAGGAAGGGCTACGAGCAGTACTTC. This gives the protein CASSLRGSGGELRKGYEQYF. The chain joins TRBV7-9 to TRBJ2-7; 9 bases line up with TRBD2. Germline CDR1 reads SEHNR; CDR2 reads FQNEAQ (reference sequence). This CDR3 comprises 20 residues. Germline trimming cut 3 bases from V and 3 bases from J; bases unmatched to any gene: 21.

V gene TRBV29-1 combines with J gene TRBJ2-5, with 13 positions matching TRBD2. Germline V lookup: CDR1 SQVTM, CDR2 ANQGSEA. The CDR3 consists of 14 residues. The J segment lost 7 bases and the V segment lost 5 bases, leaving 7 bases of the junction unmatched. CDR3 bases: TGCAGCGTTTGGGGACTAGCGGGGTTAGGGACCCAGTACTTC. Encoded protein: CSVWGLAGLGTQYF.

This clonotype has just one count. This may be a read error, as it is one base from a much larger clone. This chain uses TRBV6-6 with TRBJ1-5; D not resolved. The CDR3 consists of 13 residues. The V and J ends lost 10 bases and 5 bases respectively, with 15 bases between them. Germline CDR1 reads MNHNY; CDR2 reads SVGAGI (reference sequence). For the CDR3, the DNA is TGTGCCACCTTGGAAAGGTCAGATCAGCCCCAGCATTTT. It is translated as CATLERSDQPQHF.

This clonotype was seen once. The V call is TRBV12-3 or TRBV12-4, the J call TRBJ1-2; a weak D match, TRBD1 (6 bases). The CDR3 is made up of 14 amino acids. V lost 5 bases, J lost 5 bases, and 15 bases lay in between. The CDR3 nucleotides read TGTGCCAGCAGTCCCTACAGGGTTGGATATGGCTACACCTTC. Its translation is CASSPYRVGYGYTF.

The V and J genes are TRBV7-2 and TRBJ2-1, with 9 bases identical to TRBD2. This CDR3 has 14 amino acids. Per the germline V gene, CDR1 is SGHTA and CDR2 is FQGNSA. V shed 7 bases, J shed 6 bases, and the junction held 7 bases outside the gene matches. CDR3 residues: CASTFGAGGNEQFF. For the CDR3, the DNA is TGTGCCAGCACGTTTGGAGCGGGAGGCAATGAGCAGTTCTTC. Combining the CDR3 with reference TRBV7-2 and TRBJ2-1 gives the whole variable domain GAGVSQSPSNKVTEKGKDVELRCDPISGHTALYWYRQSLGQGLEFLIYFQGNSAPDKSGLPSDRFSAERTGGSVSTLTIQRTQQEDSAVYLCASTFGAGGNEQFFGPGTRLTVL.